Each of the 24 T cell receptor beta chains below was sequenced from the same sample in a study of vaccination and CD4 T cells after COVID-19. These receptors lack a known antigen. The Oncomine TCR Beta short-read assay was what sequenced the DNA obtained from cultured CD4+ T cells. One entry per CDR3 protein results from TCRdb running MiXCR on the PCR reads. The sample gives over 10,000 distinct CDR3 sequences, 40% to 50% of which show up once; 18% is in the top ten. Regarding treatment: roughly ten-day PBMC culture with coronavirus spike peptide pools or control peptides (ViraFEST assay). Sequenced: cultured CD4+ T cells from blood. The receptors stem from a human donor with COVID-19.

In its sample, this clonotype was seen a few times. The chain uses TRBV19 and TRBJ1-5; D gene ambiguous. The CDR3 contains 15 residues. Germline V gene lookup returns CDR1 LNHDA and CDR2 SQIVND (reference sequence). The V end lost 5 bases, the J end lost 9 bases, and 20 bases lay between the germline ends. The CDR3 DNA reads as TGTGCCAGTAGTTCAGTACCCCGAGCGCTCCGGCCCCAGCATTTT. Translation gives CASSSVPRALRPQHF. Combining the CDR3 with reference TRBV19 and TRBJ1-5 gives the whole variable domain DGGITQSPKYLFRKEGQNVTLSCEQNLNHDAMYWYRQDPGQGLRLIYYSQIVNDFQKGDIAEGYSVSREKKESFPLTVTSAQKNPTAFYLCASSSVPRALRPQHFGDGTRLSIL.

The chain employs TRBV6-2 or TRBV6-3 and TRBJ2-4; D is possibly TRBD2 (6 bases). V lost 7 bases, J lost 0 bases, and 16 bases lay in between. The germline V gene has CDR1 MNHEY and CDR2 SVGEGT. The CDR3 sequence is 16 residues long. CDR3 in DNA: TGTGCCAGCACTCAAGGTCGGGAGCTAGCCAAAAACATTCAGTACTTC. Its protein product is CASTQGRELAKNIQYF.

This chain links TRBV11-3 with TRBJ2-7; possibly TRBD1 or TRBD2 for D (5 bases each). In germline, CDR1 is SGHNT, CDR2 YENEEA. The CDR3 is 18 amino acids. V lost 4 bases and J 2 bases, leaving 24 bases between the germline ends. The CDR3 loop reads CASSWGIFGQPKPYEQYF. The CDR3 coding sequence is TGTGCCAGCAGCTGGGGGATTTTCGGACAACCAAAACCCTACGAGCAGTACTTC.

This chain joins TRBV7-8 and TRBJ1-1; D unresolved. The CDR3 has 14 residues. Germline CDR1 reads SGHVS; CDR2 reads FQNEAQ. V gave up 5 bases and J gave up 5 bases, with 15 bases separating them. The DNA for the CDR3 is TGTGCCAGCAGCCCTAGAGACTTGGAGACTGAAGCTTTCTTT. Protein: CASSPRDLETEAFF.

This chain joins TRBV7-9 and TRBJ1-2; D remains unclear. Trimming removed 5 bases at V and 0 bases at J, with 10 bases between. In germline, CDR1 is SEHNR, CDR2 FQNEAQ (reference sequence). The CDR3 has 14 amino acids. The CDR3 spells CASSIIQPNYGYTF. For the CDR3, the DNA is TGTGCCAGCAGCATAATACAGCCTAACTATGGCTACACCTTC.

V gene TRBV11-1 combines with J gene TRBJ1-5, with unresolved D. There are 14 residues in the CDR3. Trimming pared 3 bases from V and 9 bases from J, leaving 15 bases between. Germline V gene sequence: CDR1 SGHAT, CDR2 FQDESV (reference sequence). Here the CDR3 reads CASSLGKGWGPQHF. The DNA of the CDR3 is TGTGCCAGCAGCTTGGGAAAGGGATGGGGGCCCCAGCATTTT.

This sequence joins TRBV9 and TRBJ1-5; no reliable D call. The CDR3 sequence is 13 residues long. Per germline, CDR1 SGDLS and CDR2 YYNGEE. Trimming left V 3 bases short and J 3 bases short, with 7 bases between. The CDR3 DNA sequence: TGTGCCAGCAGCGCCCTTGACAATCAGCCCCAGCATTTT. Residues: CASSALDNQPQHF.

The chain links TRBV20-1 to TRBJ2-3; TRBD2 agrees at 8 bases. The CDR3 sequence is 16 residues long. Germline loops: CDR1 DFQATT, CDR2 SNEGSKA (reference sequence). Unmatched junction bases numbered 11, after V lost 4 bases and J lost 2 bases. The CDR3 DNA is TGCAGTGCTACCGAGGTAGCGGGGAGATACACAGATACGCAGTATTTT. Translation gives CSATEVAGRYTDTQYF.

The chain carries TRBV18 and TRBJ2-7; possible D gene TRBD1, 6 bases. Germline loops: CDR1 KGHSH, CDR2 LQKENI. The CDR3 length is 16 residues. The germline V and J ends were trimmed by 3 bases and 2 bases, with 17 bases remaining between them. In DNA, the CDR3 is TGTGCCAGCTCACCTGCTGGGGGCCCTGGGACCTACGAGCAGTACTTC. It specifies CASSPAGGPGTYEQYF.

This clonotype is medium-sized (0.01 to 0.1%). CDR3 loop: CATSQLQTGTLNSPLHF. Written as DNA, the CDR3 is TGTGCCACCAGCCAGCTCCAGACAGGGACCCTTAATTCACCCCTCCACTTT. The chain is built from TRBV15 and TRBJ1-6, with 7 bases identical to TRBD1. The CDR3 sequence is 17 residues long. Per germline, CDR1 LNHNV and CDR2 YYDKDF (reference sequence). The V and J ends lost 5 bases and 6 bases, in that order; junction bases with no gene match: 13.

The chain uses TRBV11-2 and TRBJ2-5; possibly TRBD1 or TRBD2 for D (7 bases each). Germline assignment: CDR1 SGHAT and CDR2 FQNNGV. There are 16 residues in the CDR3. Trimming shortened V by 2 bases and J by 4 bases, and 17 bases separated the two germline ends. This CDR3 is CASSLSQGGLGETQYF. The CDR3 DNA reads TGTGCCAGCAGCTTAAGTCAGGGGGGGCTTGGAGAGACCCAGTACTTC.

V usage is TRBV4-2 and J usage is TRBJ2-1; D is unclear. The CDR3 covers 13 residues. V lost 1 base and J 4 bases, leaving 5 bases between the germline ends. CDR1 is LGHNA, CDR2 YNFKEQ, per germline. CDR3: CASSQVGYNEQFF. The DNA for the CDR3 is TGTGCCAGCAGCCAAGTAGGTTACAATGAGCAGTTCTTC.

The chain employs TRBV6-1 and TRBJ2-1, with 10 positions matching TRBD1. Losses at the gene ends were 4 bases for V and 9 bases for J; bases not matched to a gene: 15. The CDR3 contains 17 residues. Germline V CDR1 and CDR2: MNHNS, SASEGT. CDR3 bases: TGTGCCAGCAGTGCCCTCGGGGGGGGACAGGGGCAGGGTGAGCAGTTCTTC. This encodes CASSALGGGQGQGEQFF.

The gene calls are TRBV3-1 and TRBJ2-1; 8 bases line up with TRBD1. The CDR3 runs to 16 residues. The germline CDR1 and CDR2 sequences are LGHDT and YNNKEL (reference sequence). V shed 1 base and J 6 bases; nucleotides not matched to a gene: 8. CDR3 residues: CASSQGAGQGGNEQFF. The CDR3 DNA reads as TGTGCCAGCAGCCAAGGCGCAGGACAGGGCGGCAATGAGCAGTTCTTC.

Only a few counts were recorded for this clonotype. V usage is TRBV20-1 and J usage is TRBJ2-5, with D tentatively TRBD1 or TRBD2 (5 bases each). Germline assignment: CDR1 DFQATT and CDR2 SNEGSKA (reference sequence). This CDR3 contains 12 residues. V was pared by 1 base and J by 2 bases, with 5 bases between. CDR3 in DNA: TGCAGTGCTAGAGGGGGGCAAGAGACCCAGTACTTC. Residues: CSARGGQETQYF.

The J gene is TRBJ1-5, the V gene TRBV24-1; TRBD1 agrees at 12 bases. Germline CDR1 reads KGHDR; CDR2 reads SFDVKD. V lost 4 bases to trimming and J lost 4 bases; unmatched junction nucleotides: 4. This CDR3 has 16 residues. The CDR3 nucleotides are TGTGCCACCAGTGACCCGGGACAGGGGGCGAATCAGCCCCAGCATTTT. Amino acid sequence: CATSDPGQGANQPQHF.

This clonotype was seen more than once but under ten times. The rearrangement joins TRBV28 to TRBJ1-5, with 8 nucleotides matching TRBD1. This CDR3 is built from 14 residues. Germline assignment: CDR1 MDHEN and CDR2 SYDVKM. Germline trimming cut 7 bases from V and 3 bases from J; bases unmatched to any gene: 5. CDR3 sequence: CASTETGANQPQHF. CDR3 DNA: TGTGCCAGCACCGAGACAGGGGCCAATCAGCCCCAGCATTTT.

This chain joins TRBV20-1 and TRBJ1-3, with D unresolved. Germline-derived CDR1 and CDR2 are DFQATT and SNEGSKA (reference sequence). V lost 2 bases to trimming and J lost 1 base, with 9 bases between them. The CDR3 covers 14 residues. The CDR3 DNA sequence: TGCAGTGCTAGACGAACTGGATCTGGAAACACCATATATTTT. Its protein product is CSARRTGSGNTIYF.

J is TRBJ1-2 and V is TRBV5-8, with TRBD1 matching over 7 bases. Trimming took 10 bases from V and 8 from J; bases not matched to a gene: 32. The CDR3 has 19 residues. Germline V lookup: CDR1 SGHTS, CDR2 YDEGEE. CDR3 loop: CAGSQGASSLARGRDGYTF. Written as DNA, the CDR3 is TGTGCCGGCTCCCAAGGTGCCAGCAGCTTAGCGAGGGGGCGAGACGGCTACACCTTC. Using reference TRBV5-8 and TRBJ1-2 for the parts outside the CDR3, the full variable domain is EAGVTQSPTHLIKTRGQQATLRCSPISGHTSVYWYQQALGLGLQFLLWYDEGEERNRGNFPPRFSGRQFPNYSSELNVNALELEDSALYLCAGSQGASSLARGRDGYTFGSGTRLTVV.

The chain recombines TRBV11-3 with TRBJ2-2; D is unresolved. Looked up from germline, CDR1 is SGHNT and CDR2 is YENEEA. This CDR3 is 15 amino acids long. Trimming removed 2 bases from V and 6 bases from J, with 13 bases in between. For the CDR3, the DNA is TGTGCCAGCAGCTTACGTCGTGTTAGCCCCGGGGAGCTGTTTTTT. Translating gives CASSLRRVSPGELFF.

This chain links TRBV6-1 with TRBJ2-1; TRBD1 matches 8 bases. The CDR3 sequence is 14 residues long. The germline CDR1 and CDR2 sequences are MNHNS and SASEGT. J was trimmed by 0 bases and V by 7 bases; bases with no gene match: 2. CDR3 nucleotide sequence: TGTGCCAGCAACAGGGGGAGCTCCTACAATGAGCAGTTCTTC. Translation gives CASNRGSSYNEQFF.

This clonotype was counted a few times. The V and J genes are TRBV6-1 and TRBJ1-2; TRBD1 might be the D (5 bases). There are 13 residues in the CDR3. CDR1 MNHNS and CDR2 SASEGT come from the germline V gene. Between the trimmed V and J ends, which lost 8 bases and 7 bases, there was a span of 17 bases. CDR3: CASGAWTASGYTF. The CDR3 DNA reads as TGTGCCAGCGGGGCCTGGACGGCCTCTGGCTACACCTTC.

This chain connects TRBV11-3 to TRBJ2-2; tentative D call: TRBD1 (6 bases). Trimming stripped 5 bases from V and 1 base from J, with 11 bases between. The CDR3 sequence is 15 residues long. Germline V gene lookup returns CDR1 SGHNT and CDR2 YENEEA. CDR3 protein: CASSPQGVNTGELFF. The DNA for the CDR3 is TGTGCCAGCAGCCCACAGGGAGTGAACACCGGGGAGCTGTTTTTT.

The gene calls are TRBV7-9 and TRBJ2-3, with TRBD2 matching 7 bases. Trimming took 8 bases from V and 7 from J; bases not matched to a gene: 6. Germline V gene lookup returns CDR1 SEHNR and CDR2 FQNEAQ (reference sequence). There are 12 residues in the CDR3. The chain's CDR3 is CASGGRANTQYF. CDR3 nucleotides: TGTGCCAGCGGAGGGAGGGCAAATACGCAGTATTTT.